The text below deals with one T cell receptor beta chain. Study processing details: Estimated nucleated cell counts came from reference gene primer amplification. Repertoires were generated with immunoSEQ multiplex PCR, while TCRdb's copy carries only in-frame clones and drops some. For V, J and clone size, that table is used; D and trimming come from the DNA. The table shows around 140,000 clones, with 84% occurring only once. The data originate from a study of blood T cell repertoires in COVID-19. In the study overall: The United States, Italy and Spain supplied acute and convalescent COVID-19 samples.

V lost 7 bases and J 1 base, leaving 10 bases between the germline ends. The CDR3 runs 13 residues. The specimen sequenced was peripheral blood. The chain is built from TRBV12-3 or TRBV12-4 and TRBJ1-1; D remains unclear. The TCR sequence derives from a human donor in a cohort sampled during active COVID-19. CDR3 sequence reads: CASTPRRNTEAFF. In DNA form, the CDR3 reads TGTGCCAGCACCCCGCGGAGGAACACTGAAGCTTTCTTT.